A single sample gave rise to the 32 T cell receptor beta chains below, sequenced in a study of identical twins. A single record per CDR3 protein comes from TCRdb applying MiXCR to the 5' RACE reads. The table lists 500,000 or so distinct CDR3 sequences, roughly 21% of them singletons. The data also belong to a second study, concerning T cells expressing NK-cell markers.

Material: CD4+ T cells sorted from blood. Every receptor here comes from a woman under 30 in good health.

CDR3 sequence (DNA): TGTGCCAGCAGATATAGGGGGGTGTGGACCGGGGAGCTGTTTTTT. Translating gives CASRYRGVWTGELFF. The chain recombines TRBV12-3 or TRBV12-4 with TRBJ2-2; D assignment may be TRBD1 or TRBD2 (6 bases each). The length of the CDR3 is 15 residues. Trimming left V 6 bases short and J 5 bases short, with 16 bases between.

The chain has TRBV6-5 and TRBJ2-7; D call uncertain. The CDR3 has 17 residues. Trimming took 0 bases from V and 0 from J, leaving 15 bases between them. Per the germline V gene, CDR1 is MNHEY and CDR2 is SVGAGI. The chain's CDR3 is CASSYSSSSVVSYEQYF. In DNA form, the CDR3 reads TGTGCCAGCAGTTACTCCTCCTCAAGCGTTGTCTCCTACGAGCAGTACTTC.

The V gene is TRBV7-9, the J gene TRBJ2-2; D is undetermined. The V and J ends lost 5 bases and 0 bases respectively, with 13 bases between them. In germline, CDR1 is SEHNR, CDR2 FQNEAQ (reference sequence). CDR3 size: 16 residues. The DNA of the CDR3 is TGTGCCAGCAGCGAGAGGCCAGGACCGAACACCGGGGAGCTGTTTTTT. Protein sequence: CASSERPGPNTGELFF.

This chain uses TRBV29-1 with TRBJ1-1, with TRBD1 identical over 8 bases. J was trimmed by 3 bases and V by 6 bases; bases with no gene match: 9. In germline, CDR1 is SQVTM, CDR2 ANQGSEA. The CDR3 is 14 residues long. CDR3 nucleotides: TGCAGCGTCGGGATCATACAGGGGGACACTGAAGCTTTCTTT. It encodes CSVGIIQGDTEAFF.

This chain uses TRBV4-3 with TRBJ2-7; D perhaps matches TRBD2 (6 bases). Trimming left V 0 bases short and J 3 bases short, with 12 bases between. CDR3 length: 15 residues. Germline V gene lookup returns CDR1 LGHNA and CDR2 YSLEER. CDR3 amino acids: CASSQDWAGLYEQYF. The DNA of the CDR3 is TGCGCCAGCAGCCAAGATTGGGCGGGACTCTACGAGCAGTACTTC.

The chain combines TRBV4-3 with TRBJ1-3, with D possibly matching TRBD1 (6 bases). The CDR3 sequence is 13 residues long. Trimming shortened V by 6 bases and J by 4 bases, and 10 bases separated the two germline ends. Germline V gene data show CDR1 as LGHNA and CDR2 as YSLEER. CDR3 amino acids: CASSGRGGNTIYF. The CDR3 nucleotides read TGCGCCAGCAGTGGAAGGGGGGGAAACACCATATATTTT.

The chain is built from TRBV10-3 and TRBJ1-5; unclear D gene. Germline CDR1 reads ENHRY; CDR2 reads SYGVKD. This CDR3 has 12 amino acids. The V gene lost 2 bases and the J gene lost 11 bases, with 10 bases spanning the gap. The CDR3 bases are TGTGCCATCAGTGAGCGGGCCGAGGCCCAGCATTTT. The encoded protein is CAISERAEAQHF.

This clonotype turned up a few times. The V gene is TRBV7-2, the J gene TRBJ2-7; 7 bases map to TRBD1. The CDR3 consists of 13 residues. CDR1 and CDR2 (germline): SGHTA, FQGNSA. Unmatched junction bases numbered 9, after V lost 8 bases and J lost 5 bases. The CDR3 coding sequence is TGTGCCAGCGGAGGACAGGCAAGCCACGAGCAGTACTTC. Translating it yields CASGGQASHEQYF.

The V call is TRBV15, the J call TRBJ1-4; D is uncertain. V shed 7 bases and J shed 3 bases, with 18 bases lying between them. The CDR3 runs to 16 residues. From germline, CDR1 is LNHNV and CDR2 YYDKDF (reference sequence). The CDR3 protein is CATNPESRFPNEKLFF. The CDR3 DNA follows: TGTGCCACCAACCCAGAGAGCAGGTTCCCTAATGAAAAACTGTTTTTT.

This clonotype has just a few counts. This chain joins TRBV20-1 and TRBJ1-1; 10 nucleotides line up with TRBD1. The CDR3 length is 12 residues. The V segment lost 3 bases and the J segment 12 bases; nucleotides outside the gene matches: 7. The germline gives CDR1 DFQATT, CDR2 SNEGSKA (reference sequence). CDR3 loop: CSASDRGRGPFF. The CDR3 bases are TGCAGTGCTAGTGACAGGGGGCGAGGGCCTTTCTTT.

The table lists this clonotype with a few counts. The V and J genes are TRBV12-3 or TRBV12-4 and TRBJ1-1; no definite D call. V was shortened by 6 bases and J by 7 bases, with 12 bases between the two germline ends. This CDR3 region has 12 residues. The CDR3 spells CASRKMGFEAFF. Written as DNA, the CDR3 is TGTGCCAGCAGGAAAATGGGGTTTGAAGCTTTCTTT.

This clonotype was recorded a few times. The V and J genes are TRBV12-3 or TRBV12-4 and TRBJ2-1; 8 bases are shared with TRBD2. This CDR3 has 14 amino acids. V was pared by 10 bases and J by 7 bases, with 12 bases of the junction left unmatched. The CDR3 loop reads CATRPAGGGNEQFF. CDR3 nucleotide sequence: TGTGCCACCCGGCCGGCGGGCGGGGGGAATGAGCAGTTCTTC.

The chain joins TRBV7-6 to TRBJ1-1; D is possibly TRBD1 (6 bases). V dropped 8 bases and J dropped 2 bases, with 12 bases sitting between them. CDR1 and CDR2 from the germline V gene are SGHVS and FNYEAQ. The CDR3 contains 13 residues. The CDR3 nucleotides are TGTGCCAGCCGAAAGGACAGTAACACTGAAGCTTTCTTT. This sequence encodes CASRKDSNTEAFF.

In its sample, this clonotype was seen a few times. V is TRBV12-3 or TRBV12-4 and J is TRBJ2-5; 12 bases align to TRBD2. The CDR3 length is 15 residues. V shed 7 bases, J shed 5 bases, and the junction held 8 bases outside the gene matches. The CDR3 bases are TGTGCCAGCACCACGACTAGCGGGAGTGGGGAGACCCAGTACTTC. Translation gives CASTTTSGSGETQYF.

In its sample, this clonotype was seen many times. The chain has TRBV20-1 and TRBJ1-1, with D maybe TRBD1 (5 bases). This CDR3 region has 13 residues. V lost 3 bases, J lost 0 bases, and 8 bases lay in between. Germline V CDR1 and CDR2: DFQATT, SNEGSKA (reference sequence). The CDR3 DNA reads TGCAGTGCTAGCAGGGAGATGAACACTGAAGCTTTCTTT. It specifies CSASREMNTEAFF.

The chain is built from TRBV20-1 and TRBJ2-4, with unresolved D. Germline loops: CDR1 DFQATT, CDR2 SNEGSKA (reference sequence). This CDR3 spans 16 amino acids. V was clipped by 0 bases and J by 0 bases, with 12 bases between them. The CDR3 loop is CSARDSSRLAKNIQYF. The CDR3 DNA sequence: TGCAGTGCTAGAGATTCGAGTAGACTAGCCAAAAACATTCAGTACTTC.

The rearrangement joins TRBV4-1 to TRBJ2-5; D is unclear. Trimming stripped 1 base from V and 1 base from J, with 10 bases between. CDR1 is MGHRA and CDR2 is YSYEKL in the germline V gene. This CDR3 spans 15 amino acids. The CDR3 loop reads CASSQGQLIQETQYF. The CDR3 DNA is TGCGCCAGCAGCCAAGGCCAGCTGATCCAAGAGACCCAGTACTTC.

This clonotype was counted at least ten times. V and J are TRBV3-1 and TRBJ2-3, with D uncertain. Trimming stripped 3 bases from V and 2 bases from J, with 3 bases between. This CDR3 has 12 amino acids. CDR1 is LGHDT and CDR2 is YNNKEL in the germline V gene (reference sequence). Here the CDR3 reads CASSHSTDTQYF. Here the CDR3 DNA reads TGTGCCAGCAGCCACTCCACAGATACGCAGTATTTT.

V gene TRBV7-9 combines with J gene TRBJ2-1; D remains unclear. The CDR3 length is 11 residues. In germline, CDR1 is SEHNR, CDR2 FQNEAQ (reference sequence). Trimming removed 5 bases from V and 8 bases from J, with 7 bases in between. For the CDR3, the DNA is TGTGCCAGCAGCCAGGTGGATGAGCAGTTCTTC. It codes for CASSQVDEQFF.

This chain connects TRBV27 to TRBJ1-1; D is possibly TRBD1 (5 bases). The V gene lost 5 bases and the J gene lost 1 base, with 20 bases spanning the gap. The CDR3 totals 17 residues. From germline, CDR1 is MNHEY and CDR2 SMNVEV (reference sequence). The CDR3 loop is CASSPGTYRVPNTEAFF. CDR3 coding DNA: TGTGCCAGCAGTCCCGGGACTTATAGGGTTCCGAACACTGAAGCTTTCTTT.

The genes are TRBV20-1 and TRBJ2-1; TRBD2 aligns across 12 bases. V shed 3 bases, J shed 6 bases, and the junction held 9 bases outside the gene matches. The CDR3 loop spans 16 amino acids. Germline CDR1 and CDR2: DFQATT and SNEGSKA (reference sequence). The CDR3 spells CSARDQTSGSGNEQFF. DNA for the CDR3: TGCAGTGCTAGGGATCAGACTAGCGGGAGTGGCAATGAGCAGTTCTTC.

This clonotype was detected only a few times. The chain has TRBV20-1 and TRBJ2-5; the match to TRBD2 covers 10 bases. The V segment lost 2 bases and the J segment 7 bases; nucleotides outside the gene matches: 16. In germline, CDR1 is DFQATT, CDR2 SNEGSKA (reference sequence). This CDR3 has 17 residues. This CDR3 reads CSARPASGRGGEGTQYF. The CDR3 DNA follows: TGCAGTGCTAGACCCGCTAGCGGGAGAGGTGGGGAAGGGACCCAGTACTTC.

The J gene is TRBJ2-3, the V gene TRBV10-3; 9 nucleotides line up with TRBD2. The CDR3 spans 15 residues. With 5 bases clipped from V and 2 bases from J, the junction kept 5 bases outside the gene matches. Germline V CDR1 and CDR2: ENHRY, SYGVKD. The CDR3 sequence: CAISLSGGVTDTQYF. The CDR3, as DNA: TGTGCCATCAGTCTTAGCGGGGGAGTCACAGATACGCAGTATTTT.

This clonotype was observed at least ten times. The CDR3 region is CATTWDSTLEEAFF. The CDR3 nucleotides are TGTGCCACCACGTGGGACAGTACTTTAGAGGAAGCTTTCTTT. The chain links TRBV12-3 or TRBV12-4 to TRBJ1-1; 7 bases are a match to TRBD1. V lost 10 bases, J lost 8 bases, and 16 bases stayed unmatched. This CDR3 has 14 amino acids.

This clonotype was seen a few times. V and J are TRBV7-9 and TRBJ2-7; perhaps TRBD2 as D (6 bases). This CDR3 spans 16 amino acids. Trimming removed 5 bases from V and 3 bases from J, with 20 bases in between. Germline V CDR1 and CDR2: SEHNR, FQNEAQ (reference sequence). The CDR3 here is CASSPRRDPPYYEQYF. CDR3 DNA sequence: TGTGCCAGCAGCCCAAGGCGGGACCCTCCTTACTACGAGCAGTACTTC.

This chain links TRBV6-1 with TRBJ2-5; unclear D gene. The CDR3 is 13 amino acids. Trimming removed 6 bases at V and 2 bases at J, with 10 bases between. Per the germline V gene, CDR1 is MNHNS and CDR2 is SASEGT. The CDR3 sequence is CASRRAMQETQYF. The CDR3 region has the DNA TGTGCCAGCAGGCGAGCGATGCAAGAGACCCAGTACTTC.

The chain recombines TRBV20-1 with TRBJ1-5; TRBD1 agrees at 9 bases. CDR3 length: 15 amino acids. Germline V gene sequence: CDR1 DFQATT, CDR2 SNEGSKA (reference sequence). Unmatched junction bases numbered 8, after V lost 5 bases and J lost 3 bases. Here the CDR3 reads CSAQQTGGLNQPQHF. DNA for the CDR3: TGCAGTGCTCAACAAACAGGGGGCCTCAATCAGCCCCAGCATTTT.

This clonotype was seen repeatedly, ten times or more. As DNA, the CDR3 is TGCAGTGCGCGGGGAGGTGCAGAAGAGACCCAGTACTTC. Translating it yields CSARGGAEETQYF. The rearrangement uses TRBV20-1 and TRBJ2-5; the D gene is possibly TRBD2 (6 bases). Germline CDR1 DFQATT, CDR2 SNEGSKA (reference sequence). The CDR3 is 13 amino acids. Trimming cost V 6 bases and J 3 bases, with 14 bases left between them.

About this clonotype itself: A much larger clone lies one base from this, so it may be a read error. The chain employs TRBV5-1 and TRBJ2-3; either TRBD1 or TRBD2 may fit D (5 bases each). V lost 4 bases and J lost 5, with 17 bases in between. The CDR3 extends over 15 amino acids. CDR1 SGHRS and CDR2 YFSETQ come from the germline V gene. The CDR3 coding sequence is TGCGCCAGCAGCCAAGGGGACCCTTACATAGATACGCAGTATTTT. As protein: CASSQGDPYIDTQYF.

This clonotype was seen only a few times. V usage is TRBV6-5 and J usage is TRBJ2-3, with D perhaps matching TRBD2 (6 bases). Germline V gene data show CDR1 as MNHEY and CDR2 as SVGAGI. V shed 0 bases and J shed 7 bases, with 11 bases lying between them. This CDR3 has 14 residues. The CDR3 sequence: CASSYSRDSNTQYF. The CDR3 DNA is TGTGCCAGCAGTTACTCCCGGGACTCAAATACGCAGTATTTT.

V and J are TRBV16 and TRBJ1-2; the D gene is possibly TRBD1 (5 bases). Germline assignment: CDR1 KGHSY and CDR2 FQNENV. The CDR3 contains 16 residues. The V and J ends lost 2 bases and 3 bases respectively, with 16 bases between them. The CDR3 DNA sequence: TGTGCCAGCAGCCAAGGGGCGACTACCATGGACTATGGCTACACCTTC. It codes for CASSQGATTMDYGYTF. Using reference TRBV16 and TRBJ1-2 for the parts outside the CDR3, the full variable domain is GEEVAQTPKHLVRGEGQKAKLYCAPIKGHSYVFWYQQVLKNEFKFLISFQNENVFDETGMPKERFSAKCLPNSPCSLEIQATKLEDSAVYFCASSQGATTMDYGYTFGSGTRLTVV.

This chain connects TRBV10-3 to TRBJ1-1; the D gene is possibly TRBD1 (5 bases). V shed 6 bases and J shed 5 bases, with 10 bases lying between them. Germline CDR1 reads ENHRY; CDR2 reads SYGVKD. The CDR3 consists of 12 residues. CDR3 coding DNA: TGTGCCATCAGGGGGCAGGGAACTGAAGCTTTCTTT. It codes for CAIRGQGTEAFF.